The clone carrying this T cell receptor (beta chain) was observed many times. Its antigen is unknown. This entry belongs to a study of CD8 T cells in ankylosing spondylitis. Study results and limitations: Matched synovial fluid from ankylosing spondylitis patients was reported to be enriched for disease-linked clones. It appeared that ankylosing spondylitis blood was characterized by a TCR beta motif of 8 or 9 highly homologous variants.

Trimming stripped 10 bases from V and 1 base from J, with 13 bases between. Per the germline V gene, CDR1 is SEHNR and CDR2 is FQNEAQ (reference sequence). CDR3 length: 13 amino acids. Via MiXCR, TCRdb re-called the 5' RACE reads, giving one row per CDR3 protein. Of 500,000 to 650,000 distinct CDR3 sequences in the sample, about 5.4% were seen once. The rearrangement links TRBV7-9 to TRBJ2-5; tentatively, D is TRBD1 or TRBD2 (6 bases each). This clonotype was sampled from a male donor with ankylosing spondylitis. Sample: blood, either unsorted or a sorted T cell fraction (not recorded which). CDR3 protein: CATRRGAQETQYF. The CDR3 bases are TGTGCCACCAGGAGGGGGGCCCAAGAGACCCAGTACTTC.